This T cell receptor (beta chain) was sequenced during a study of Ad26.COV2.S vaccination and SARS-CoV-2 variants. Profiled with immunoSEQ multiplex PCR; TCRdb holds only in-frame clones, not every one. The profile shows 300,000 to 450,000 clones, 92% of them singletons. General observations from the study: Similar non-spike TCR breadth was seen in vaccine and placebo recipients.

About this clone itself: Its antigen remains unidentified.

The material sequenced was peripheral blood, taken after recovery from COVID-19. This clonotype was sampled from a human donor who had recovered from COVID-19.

The CDR3: CASRSGGATEAFF. DNA for the CDR3: TGTGCCAGCAGGTCCGGAGGGGCCACTGAAGCTTTCTTT. The rearrangement joins TRBV6-1 to TRBJ1-1; maybe TRBD1 (5 bases). The CDR3 has 13 amino acids. Germline V gene sequence: CDR1 MNHNS, CDR2 SASEGT. V was trimmed by 6 bases and J by 4 bases, leaving 12 bases between them.